The source of this TCR beta chain is a study of cytomegalovirus exposure and HLA in healthy donors. For the study at large: Of the donors genotyped, approximately 400 in all, 65% to 90% fell in the Caucasian-associated ancestry cluster. Whole-study results and caveats: There were 160 or so TCR beta chains listed as cytomegalovirus-associated. Most TCR sequences were uncommon, yet certain public TCRs appeared in many donors.

PCR used 60 Vbeta primers and 13 Jbeta primers. Generated by immunoSEQ multiplex PCR, the TCRdb table keeps only in-frame clones and is missing some. This sample has 90,000 to 150,000 clones, with approximately 79% found just once. Notes on this clone: Its antigen remains unidentified.

This CDR3 region has 10 residues. V dropped 6 bases and J dropped 11; count of bases not matched to a gene: 3. Germline loops: CDR1 DFQATT, CDR2 SNEGSKA (reference sequence). Sequencing used PBMCs. The chain employs TRBV20-1 and TRBJ1-1; 10 positions agree with TRBD1. This clonotype was obtained from a man over 45 in good health and CMV-seropositive. The CDR3 region is CSAGGQGAFF. DNA for the CDR3: TGCAGTGCGGGGGGACAGGGGGCTTTCTTT.